Below, 19 T cell receptor beta chains from the same sample are listed, as sequenced in a study of molecular identifiers for immune sequencing clone quantification. TCRdb reprocessed the PCR reads via MiXCR and lists one record per CDR3 protein. Of about 630,000 distinct CDR3 sequences listed, approximately 24% are singletons. The specimen sequenced was naive CD8+ T cells from blood, with Jurkat cell RNA spiked in. Subset: FACS-sorted CD8+CD4-CCR7+CD45RA+ naive T cells. The receptors come from a human donor in good health. Some libraries in this study had Jurkat cell RNA spiked in.

The chain is built from TRBV28 and TRBJ2-1, with 10 bases identical to TRBD2. The CDR3 contains 19 residues. Germline V gene sequence: CDR1 MDHEN, CDR2 SYDVKM. The trim removed 5 bases at V and 1 base at J, leaving 14 bases unmatched. CDR3 nucleotides: TGTGCCAGCAGTCGTGGGGACAAACTTAGCGGGAGGTCCTACAATGAGCAGTTCTTC. It codes for CASSRGDKLSGRSYNEQFF.

This clonotype has a handful of counts. This chain joins TRBV27 and TRBJ2-3; D possibly matches TRBD1 or TRBD2 (7 bases each). The V gene lost 0 bases and the J gene lost 2 bases, with 12 bases spanning the gap. Germline CDR1 is MNHEY and CDR2 is SMNVEV (reference sequence). This CDR3 is 16 amino acids long. CDR3 protein: CASSLSGGTVTDTQYF. The CDR3 DNA reads TGTGCCAGCAGTTTATCGGGGGGGACAGTCACAGATACGCAGTATTTT.

In the case of this clonotype: With a much larger clone just one base away, this may be a read error. The genes are TRBV6-5 and TRBJ1-1; D gene uncertain. V lost 2 bases, J lost 6 bases, and 10 bases lay in between. The CDR3 sequence is 13 residues long. Germline loops: CDR1 MNHEY, CDR2 SVGAGI. CDR3 DNA sequence: TGTGCCAGCAGTTACGCCGTGATTTCTGAAGCTTTCTTT. It is translated as CASSYAVISEAFF.

This clonotype has more than one count but fewer than ten. The rearrangement joins TRBV2 to TRBJ2-7; no firm D call. The CDR3 sequence is 14 residues long. V was trimmed by 1 base and J by 3 bases, leaving 10 bases between them. CDR1 SNHLY and CDR2 FYNNEI come from the germline V gene. This chain's CDR3 is CASSEGRDVYEQYF. Here the CDR3 DNA reads TGTGCCAGCAGTGAAGGAAGGGATGTCTACGAGCAGTACTTC.

This clonotype has ten or more counts. V gene TRBV27 combines with J gene TRBJ2-7, with D perhaps matching TRBD2 (5 bases). CDR1 MNHEY and CDR2 SMNVEV come from the germline V gene (reference sequence). This CDR3 contains 14 residues. V was cut by 6 bases and J by 0 bases, with 12 bases left in between. The CDR3 loop is CASSPSTSSYEQYF. Here the CDR3 DNA reads TGTGCCAGCAGCCCCTCCACTAGCTCCTACGAGCAGTACTTC.

About this clonotype itself: Sequence at one end of the junction differs from germline and may be a read error. The rearrangement links TRBV9 to TRBJ2-7; TRBD2 aligns across 7 bases. CDR3 length: 14 amino acids. Germline assignment: CDR1 SGDLS and CDR2 YYNGEE. DNA of the CDR3: TGTGCCAGCGGCGTAGTGGCTAGCGGTTACGAGCAGTACTTC. As protein: CASGVVASGYEQYF.

This chain links TRBV5-1 with TRBJ1-6; no clear D gene. Trimming left V 0 bases short and J 0 bases short, with 7 bases between. Germline loops: CDR1 SGHRS, CDR2 YFSETQ. CDR3 size: 16 residues. The CDR3 nucleotides read TGCGCCAGCAGCTTGGATGGGTACTCCTATAATTCACCCCTCCACTTT. Protein: CASSLDGYSYNSPLHF.

A few counts support this clonotype. The rearrangement joins TRBV13 to TRBJ1-1; 9 nucleotides align to TRBD1. This CDR3 region has 15 residues. With 5 bases clipped from V and 1 base from J, the junction kept 5 bases outside the gene matches. Germline-derived CDR1 and CDR2 are PRHDT and FYEKMQ (reference sequence). CDR3 coding DNA: TGTGCCAGCAGCAAGTGGACAGGGGAGAACACTGAAGCTTTCTTT. This gives the protein CASSKWTGENTEAFF.

The chain couples TRBV29-1 to TRBJ2-1, with 8 nucleotides matching TRBD1. The germline gives CDR1 SQVTM, CDR2 ANQGSEA. The junction had 4 bases not matched to a gene; V was cut back by 1 base and J by 5 bases. The CDR3 consists of 14 residues. In DNA form, the CDR3 reads TGCAGCGTTGAAGGCGGGACAGGCCACAATGAGCAGTTCTTC. It encodes CSVEGGTGHNEQFF.

This clonotype was recorded at least ten times. This rearrangement joins TRBV7-6 to TRBJ2-3, with 8 bases aligning to TRBD2. With V trimmed by 4 bases and J by 5 bases, 14 bases remained unmatched. Germline CDR1 SGHVS, CDR2 FNYEAQ. The CDR3 runs 17 residues. The CDR3 loop reads CASSSDIRGGRVDTQYF. The CDR3 DNA is TGTGCCAGCAGCTCCGATATCCGGGGGGGCCGGGTAGATACGCAGTATTTT. The full variable domain, completed using reference TRBV7-6 and TRBJ2-3, is GAGVSQSPRYKVTKRGQDVALRCDPISGHVSLYWYRQALGQGPEFLTYFNYEAQQDKSGLPNDRFSAERPEGSISTLTIQRTEQRDSAMYRCASSSDIRGGRVDTQYFGPGTRLTVL.

The V and J genes are TRBV7-6 and TRBJ2-3; no firm D call. V was shortened by 4 bases and J by 6 bases, with 8 bases between the two germline ends. The CDR3 is made up of 12 amino acids. Germline V gene lookup returns CDR1 SGHVS and CDR2 FNYEAQ. The CDR3 DNA reads TGTGCCAGCAGCTACGCTGAGGATACGCAGTATTTT. Protein: CASSYAEDTQYF.

This clonotype was found a few times. CDR3 residues: CASMYSYNEQFF. The CDR3, as DNA: TGTGCCAGCATGTACTCCTACAATGAGCAGTTCTTC. The rearrangement uses TRBV11-2 and TRBJ2-1; D unclear. This CDR3 region has 12 residues. V lost 7 bases and J 0 bases, leaving 4 bases between the germline ends. Germline lookup yields CDR1 SGHAT and CDR2 FQNNGV.

This clonotype was counted between two and nine times. The CDR3 sequence is CAISEGDRGNSPLHF. The CDR3 nucleotides are TGTGCCATCAGTGAAGGGGACAGGGGGAATTCACCCCTCCACTTT. The J gene is TRBJ1-6, the V gene TRBV10-3; 11 nucleotides line up with TRBD1. With V trimmed by 3 bases and J by 7 bases, 2 bases remained unmatched. Germline V lookup: CDR1 ENHRY, CDR2 SYGVKD. The CDR3 has 15 amino acids.

This clonotype showed up many times. The chain combines TRBV28 with TRBJ2-3; TRBD2 agrees at 14 bases. The CDR3 is 18 amino acids. V dropped 5 bases and J dropped 0; count of bases not matched to a gene: 7. In germline, CDR1 is MDHEN, CDR2 SYDVKM. The CDR3 DNA is TGTGCCAGCAGTGGGGGACTAGCGGGAGTCGGAAGCACAGATACGCAGTATTTT. It codes for CASSGGLAGVGSTDTQYF.

Points on this clonotype: The conserved phenylalanine or tryptophan is not found at the CDR3 terminus, so this likely reflects a read error. The chain carries TRBV30 and TRBJ2-1; D ambiguous. The CDR3 length is 11 residues. CDR1 and CDR2 (germline): GTSNPN, SVGIG (reference sequence). The V gene lost 0 bases and the J gene lost 7 bases, with 4 bases spanning the gap. Here the CDR3 DNA reads TGTGCCTGGAGTGTTGGGAATGAGCAGTTCATC. Protein sequence: CAWSVGNEQFI.

The sample holds one count of this clonotype. A much larger clone is a single base away; this may be a read error. The gene calls are TRBV20-1 and TRBJ2-5, with 10 bases aligning to TRBD2. The CDR3 covers 15 residues. In germline, CDR1 is DFQATT, CDR2 SNEGSKA (reference sequence). Trimming cost V 3 bases and J 7 bases; bases outside gene matches: 11. This chain's CDR3 is CSASTSGDPGVTQYF. As DNA, the CDR3 is TGCAGTGCTAGTACTAGCGGGGACCCCGGAGTGACCCAGTACTTC.

The chain couples TRBV19 to TRBJ2-1; D remains ambiguous. This CDR3 spans 13 amino acids. V lost 5 bases, J lost 7 bases, and 12 bases lay in between. Germline loops: CDR1 LNHDA, CDR2 SQIVND (reference sequence). The CDR3 nucleotides are TGTGCCAGTAGTCCATCCCCGGTGAATGAGCAGTTCTTC. Its translation: CASSPSPVNEQFF.

This clonotype was found many times. The chain has TRBV7-2 and TRBJ2-1; D may match TRBD1 or TRBD2 (5 bases each). Trimming shortened V by 0 bases and J by 3 bases, and 6 bases separated the two germline ends. This CDR3 comprises 14 residues. Germline V CDR1 and CDR2: SGHTA, FQGNSA. In DNA, the CDR3 is TGTGCCAGCAGCTTAGCGGGGGACTACAATGAGCAGTTCTTC. This gives the protein CASSLAGDYNEQFF.

This clonotype has a handful of counts. This chain links TRBV20-1 with TRBJ2-1, with 12 nucleotides matching TRBD2. Germline CDR1 DFQATT, CDR2 SNEGSKA (reference sequence). J lost 4 bases, V lost 2 bases, and 9 bases had no gene match. The length of the CDR3 is 17 residues. CDR3 sequence: CSARSRLAGVIYNEQFF. CDR3 DNA: TGCAGTGCTAGATCCAGACTAGCGGGGGTCATTTACAATGAGCAGTTCTTC.